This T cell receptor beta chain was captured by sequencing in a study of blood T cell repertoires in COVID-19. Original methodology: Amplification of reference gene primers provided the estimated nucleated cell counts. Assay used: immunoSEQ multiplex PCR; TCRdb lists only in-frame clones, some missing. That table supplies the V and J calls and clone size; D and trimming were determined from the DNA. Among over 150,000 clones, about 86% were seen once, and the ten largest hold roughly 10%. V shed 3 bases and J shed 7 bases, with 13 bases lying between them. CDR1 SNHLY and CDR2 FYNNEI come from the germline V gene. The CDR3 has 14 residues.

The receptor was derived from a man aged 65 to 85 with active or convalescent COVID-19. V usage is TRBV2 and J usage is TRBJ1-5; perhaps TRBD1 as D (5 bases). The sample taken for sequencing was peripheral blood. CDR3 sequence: CASSDPGRLQPQHF. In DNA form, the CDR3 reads TGTGCCAGCAGTGACCCAGGGAGGTTGCAGCCCCAGCATTTT.